This T cell receptor (beta chain) was profiled in a study of cytomegalovirus exposure and HLA in healthy donors. Produced via immunoSEQ multiplex PCR; TCRdb's table is partial and in-frame only. The profile covers hundreds of thousands of clones, with approximately 83% appearing a single time and less than 1.5% taken by the ten largest. Points from the study as a whole: According to the study, approximately 150 TCR beta chains were cytomegalovirus-associated.

J lost 4 bases, V lost 7 bases, and 13 bases had no gene match. The CDR3 loop spans 16 amino acids. The V gene's germline CDR1 is MDHEN and CDR2 SYDVKM. To note about this clone: What it binds is unknown.

The donors belonged to the roughly 120-subject validation cohort, separate from the approximately 700-subject first cohort. This rearrangement joins TRBV28 to TRBJ2-5, with 9 bases fitting TRBD2. The source is a young woman in good health and CMV-seropositive. Sequencing input: PBMCs. The CDR3 reads CASTPGGSGSGETQYF. The CDR3 DNA reads as TGTGCCAGCACCCCAGGAGGTAGCGGGAGTGGAGAGACCCAGTACTTC.